A single sample gave rise to the 13 T cell receptor beta chains below, sequenced in a study of T cell changes during pregnancy in multiple sclerosis. Clones were sequenced by immunoSEQ multiplex PCR, and TCRdb holds only the in-frame ones, with some missing. Counted here are about 89,000 clones, 90% to 95% occurring once; the ten biggest clones make up approximately 0.8%. Sequenced here: peripheral blood, sampled in the third trimester of pregnancy. These receptors came from a female donor with multiple sclerosis, enrolled in a pregnancy study.

The chain uses TRBV5-5 and TRBJ2-7, with TRBD2 matching over 9 bases. The CDR3 totals 15 residues. V dropped 0 bases and J dropped 2; count of bases not matched to a gene: 3. The germline gives CDR1 SGHKS, CDR2 YYEKEE (reference sequence). Here the CDR3 reads CASSLGASGTYEQYF. CDR3 DNA: TGTGCCAGCAGCTTGGGGGCTAGCGGGACCTACGAGCAGTACTTC.

The chain is built from TRBV4-1 and TRBJ1-4; D remains unclear. Trimming left V 5 bases short and J 0 bases short, with 13 bases between. The V gene's germline CDR1 is MGHRA and CDR2 YSYEKL. The CDR3 spans 16 residues. In DNA form, the CDR3 reads TGCGCCAGCAGCTATGTTAGATCTGCAACTAATGAAAAACTGTTTTTT. Encoded protein: CASSYVRSATNEKLFF.

The V call is TRBV15, the J call TRBJ1-2; TRBD1 aligns across 11 bases. Germline values: CDR1 LNHNV, CDR2 YYDKDF (reference sequence). The ends lost 8 bases at V and 4 bases at J; junction bases unmatched: 6. The CDR3 spans 14 residues. The CDR3 nucleotides are TGTGCCACCTCCACCGGGACAGGGGGCTATGGCTACACCTTC. This codes for CATSTGTGGYGYTF. Drawing the rest from reference TRBV15 and TRBJ1-2, the complete variable domain is DAMVIQNPRYQVTQFGKPVTLSCSQTLNHNVMYWYQQKSSQAPKLLFHYYDKDFNNEADTPDNFQSRRPNTSFCFLDIRSPGLGDTAMYLCATSTGTGGYGYTFGSGTRLTVV.

This clone was picked up one time. V gene TRBV27 combines with J gene TRBJ2-2; 10 nucleotides match TRBD1. The CDR3 extends over 15 amino acids. Germline-derived CDR1 and CDR2 are MNHEY and SMNVEV (reference sequence). V was pared by 5 bases and J by 3 bases, with 3 bases of the junction left unmatched. CDR3 sequence: CASSQTGGYTGELFF. The CDR3 DNA reads as TGTGCCAGCAGTCAGACAGGGGGCTACACCGGGGAGCTGTTTTTT.

The V gene is TRBV28, the J gene TRBJ2-1; no clear D. V was shortened by 5 bases and J by 4 bases, with 6 bases between the two germline ends. The CDR3 sequence is 12 residues long. CDR1 is MDHEN and CDR2 is SYDVKM in the germline V gene. CDR3 coding DNA: TGTGCCAGCAGTCCCAGATACAATGAGCAGTTCTTC. Amino acids: CASSPRYNEQFF.

The chain uses TRBV4-3 and TRBJ1-2; TRBD1 agrees at 8 bases. Per germline, CDR1 LGHNA and CDR2 YSLEER. The CDR3 has 14 amino acids. V dropped 3 bases and J dropped 2; count of bases not matched to a gene: 2. CDR3 sequence reads: CASSQRTGNYGYTF. The DNA of the CDR3 is TGCGCCAGCAGCCAGAGGACAGGGAACTATGGCTACACCTTC.

The chain has TRBV27 and TRBJ2-7; D is perhaps TRBD2 (5 bases). Trimming left V 8 bases short and J 0 bases short, with 14 bases between. This CDR3 has 14 amino acids. Germline V gives CDR1 MNHEY, CDR2 SMNVEV (reference sequence). CDR3: CASSPGLSSYEQYF. The CDR3 DNA sequence: TGTGCCAGCTCCCCCGGACTGAGCTCCTACGAGCAGTACTTC.

The gene calls are TRBV6-1 and TRBJ2-7; D is unresolved. Trimming shortened V by 5 bases and J by 5 bases, and 13 bases separated the two germline ends. The CDR3 spans 13 residues. Germline-derived CDR1 and CDR2 are MNHNS and SASEGT. The CDR3 protein is CASSLISTNEQYF. The CDR3 DNA reads as TGTGCCAGCAGTCTCATAAGCACCAACGAGCAGTACTTC.

The chain couples TRBV7-8 to TRBJ2-2, with D perhaps TRBD2 (5 bases). Per germline, CDR1 SGHVS and CDR2 FQNEAQ. Trimming took 5 bases from V and 10 from J, leaving 11 bases between them. The CDR3 has 12 amino acids. CDR3 region: CASSLQAVELFF. Written as DNA, the CDR3 is TGTGCCAGCAGCCTTCAAGCGGTGGAGCTGTTTTTT.

The chain joins TRBV6-5 to TRBJ1-4; D might be TRBD1 (6 bases). This CDR3 has 15 residues. Germline V gene lookup returns CDR1 MNHEY and CDR2 SVGAGI. Trimming pared 6 bases from V and 3 bases from J, leaving 14 bases between. CDR3 in DNA: TGTGCCAGCAGCCGAGACAGGTTATCTAATGAAAAACTGTTTTTT. Protein sequence: CASSRDRLSNEKLFF.

V and J are TRBV7-6 and TRBJ1-1; D gene unclear. V lost 3 bases and J 4 bases, leaving 12 bases between the germline ends. Germline CDR1 is SGHVS and CDR2 is FNYEAQ. This CDR3 is 14 amino acids long. The CDR3: CASSLAGGGTEAFF. In DNA form, the CDR3 reads TGTGCCAGCAGCTTGGCCGGAGGAGGCACTGAAGCTTTCTTT. Full variable domain (outside the CDR3, taken from reference TRBV7-6 and TRBJ1-1): GAGVSQSPRYKVTKRGQDVALRCDPISGHVSLYWYRQALGQGPEFLTYFNYEAQQDKSGLPNDRFSAERPEGSISTLTIQRTEQRDSAMYRCASSLAGGGTEAFFGQGTRLTVV.

This rearrangement joins TRBV6-5 to TRBJ1-1, with TRBD1 as a possible D gene (6 bases). Deletions cut 2 bases from V and 0 bases from J, with 10 bases between. The CDR3 spans 15 residues. Germline CDR1 is MNHEY and CDR2 is SVGAGI. The CDR3 spells CASSYGQIMNTEAFF. In DNA form, the CDR3 reads TGTGCCAGCAGTTACGGACAGATAATGAACACTGAAGCTTTCTTT.

V usage is TRBV5-5 and J usage is TRBJ2-7, with TRBD1 matching over 7 bases. This CDR3 is built from 12 residues. Germline assignment: CDR1 SGHKS and CDR2 YYEKEE (reference sequence). V shed 6 bases and J 3 bases; nucleotides not matched to a gene: 3. CDR3 in DNA: TGTGCCAGCACTGACAGGGACTACGAGCAGTACTTC. This gives the protein CASTDRDYEQYF.